The present T cell receptor beta chain was sequenced within a study of Graves' ophthalmopathy and Graves' hyperthyroidism. The study recruited hyperthyroidism patients aged 18 to 65 who were newly diagnosed, under 2 months' duration. This clonotype was picked up one time. Given a much more abundant clone one base away, this may be a read error. CDR1 is MNHNS, CDR2 SASEGT, per germline. The CDR3 runs to 16 residues. Using RNA transcripts, the TCR beta CDR3 regions were amplified. A first-round RT-PCR used HTBI primers, followed by a second-round multiplex PCR. TCRdb processed the multiplex PCR reads anew with MiXCR; each CDR3 protein has one entry. The sample records hundreds of thousands of distinct CDR3 sequences, 20% to 25% being singletons.

The chain employs TRBV6-1 and TRBJ2-4, with 7 bases lining up with TRBD1. The sequencing sample was made of peripheral blood. The clonotype comes from a woman aged 18-30 years with stable Graves' hyperthyroidism. Some clones in this sample may be carry-over from other donors' samples. The CDR3 DNA follows: TGTGCCAGCAGGGACAGGCGTCACTTAGCCAAAAACATGCAGTACTTC. Protein sequence: CASRDRRHLAKNMQYF.